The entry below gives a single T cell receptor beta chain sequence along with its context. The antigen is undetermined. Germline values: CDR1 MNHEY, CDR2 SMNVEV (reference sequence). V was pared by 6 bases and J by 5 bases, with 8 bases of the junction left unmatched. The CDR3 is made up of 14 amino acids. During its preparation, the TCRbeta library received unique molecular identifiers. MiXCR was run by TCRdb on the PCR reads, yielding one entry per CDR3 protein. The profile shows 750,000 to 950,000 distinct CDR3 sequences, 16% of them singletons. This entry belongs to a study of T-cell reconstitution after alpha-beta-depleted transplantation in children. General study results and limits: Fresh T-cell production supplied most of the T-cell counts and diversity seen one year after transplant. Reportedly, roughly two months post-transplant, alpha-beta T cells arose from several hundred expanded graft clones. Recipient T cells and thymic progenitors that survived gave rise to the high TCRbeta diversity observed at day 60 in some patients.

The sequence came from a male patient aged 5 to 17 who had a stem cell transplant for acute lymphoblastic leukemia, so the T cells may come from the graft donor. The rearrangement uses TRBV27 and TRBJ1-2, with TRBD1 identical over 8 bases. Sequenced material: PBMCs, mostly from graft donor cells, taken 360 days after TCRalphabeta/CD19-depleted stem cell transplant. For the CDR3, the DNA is TGTGCCAGCAGCCTACAGGGGGGGTATTATGGCTACACCTTC. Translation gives CASSLQGGYYGYTF.